This paragraph reports one T cell receptor (beta chain). What this receptor recognizes is not known. No much larger clonotype is one base removed from it; base qualities were not supplied. The data originate from a study of a mutant IDH1 vaccine in newly diagnosed glioma (dated by TCRdb to the early 2020s). About the investigation overall: Eight vaccinations were administered to patients in weeks 1, 3, 5, 7, 11, 15, 19 and 23, corresponding to visits V03 through V10. Peripheral blood was collected at six visits: V03 (baseline), V05, V07, V10, V12 and V13. Of the approximately 34 treated patients, around 60% were male and approximately 40% were female, and a mean age of approximately 40 years was recorded. Vaccination began 4-6 weeks after radiotherapy alone, or alongside temozolomide cycles in the chemotherapy-containing groups. Before enrollment, patients had received standard therapy of radiotherapy alone, temozolomide alone, or radiochemotherapy with temozolomide; most received the combination. For exploratory analyses, longitudinal TCRB deep sequencing was carried out in 25 to 30 treated patients wherever samples were available. What the study reported, not specific to this receptor: The authors noted that analyses of patient blood samples could not be reproduced because of sample limitations. No apparent relationship was observed between pseudoprogression and alterations in the top peripheral T cell clonotypes detected by TCRB sequencing. Availability determined which PBMC samples were chosen for TCRB deep sequencing. Across multiple MHC alleles, vaccine-induced immune responses were seen in roughly 93% of patients.

Library generation was performed with the immunoSEQ multiplex PCR assay. Rearranged TCR beta chain sequences were amplified using the hsTCRB Kit according to the manufacturer's protocol. An Illumina MiSeq was used to sequence the TCRB libraries. In the source study's methods: Demultiplexing, trimming and gene mapping were performed with the kit vendor's proprietary platform. TCRdb limited this immuneACCESS table to in-frame rearrangements with V and J called. A share of clones is missing; checked studies link under half to unresolved V genes, and the rest is unexplained. V and J calls and clone size are those listed in that table; D and trimming were worked out from the DNA. In this sample the table shows over 50,000 clones, 85% to 90% of which occur a single time. The leading ten clones occupy approximately 4.3% of the sample. The sample's time point label, decoded: week 5, during vaccination. A 20-mer mutant IDH1 peptide at 300 micrograms in Montanide made up each vaccine dose, which was injected subcutaneously together with topical imiquimod. Newly diagnosed WHO grade 3 or 4 IDH1-mutant astrocytomas showing loss of nuclear ATRX were present in the donors. The samples were drawn from NOA16, a multicentre, single-arm, open-label phase I trial in Germany that tested a mutant IDH1 peptide vaccine in humans for the first time. Genomic DNA for TCRB sequencing was extracted from EDTA blood using the DNeasy Blood and Tissue Kit.

The sequences come from PBMCs, collected from a glioma patient whose treatment included an IDH1 peptide vaccine. This receptor was obtained from a woman aged 40 to 50 with glioma.

The sequenced DNA: TGTGCCAGCAGCTTAGCGGACAGGGGGCTGACCCAGTACTTC. It encodes CASSLADRGLTQYF. The receptor chain draws on TRBV11-1 and TRBJ2-5, with 11 bases in between that match TRBD1. For this chain, trimming is 0 bases at the V end and 7 bases at the J end, and the number of junction bases without a gene match is 1. Including the terminal cysteine and phenylalanine, the CDR3 comprises 14 residues. Just CDR3 DNA is preserved here, 42 bases in frame from base 1. The germline V gene (reference sequence) specifies SGHAT as CDR1 and FQDESV as CDR2.